This TCR beta chain was captured by sequencing in a study of blood T cell repertoires in COVID-19. Study context: In each case, the material was cDNA or gDNA derived from T cells, B-cell-depleted T cells, or PBMCs.

The junction had 4 bases not matched to a gene; V was cut back by 1 base and J by 5 bases. The length of the CDR3 is 14 residues. Germline lookup yields CDR1 LNHNV and CDR2 YYDKDF (reference sequence). Study processing details: Estimation of nucleated cell counts was performed using reference gene primer amplification. This table comes from immunoSEQ multiplex PCR, and its TCRdb copy is limited to in-frame clones, with some not included. That table furnishes V, J and clone size, whereas the DNA furnished D and trimming. Seen here are tens of thousands of clones, 90% observed once, and the top ten hold 5% to 6%.

The material sequenced was peripheral blood. The source of this sequence is a man in his forties or fifties with acute or convalescent COVID-19. The chain uses TRBV15 and TRBJ1-1; 7 nucleotides align to TRBD1. The DNA of the CDR3 is TGTGCCACCAGCAGAGGGGACAGAAGAACTGAAGCTTTCTTT. Protein sequence: CATSRGDRRTEAFF.